This record concerns one TCR beta chain sequence. The data stem from a study of blood T cell repertoires in COVID-19. Trimming pared 8 bases from V and 3 bases from J, leaving 17 bases between. The CDR3 extends over 16 amino acids. Germline CDR1 LNHDA, CDR2 SQIVND (reference sequence). Study processing details: Amplification of reference gene primers provided the estimated nucleated cell counts. The protocol was immunoSEQ multiplex PCR, while the TCRdb copy is restricted to in-frame clones and leaves out a portion. The V and J calls and clone size come from that table; D and trimming were worked out from the DNA. Here the sample spans 650,000 to 800,000 clones, over 80% being singletons.

The source of this sequence is a woman aged 18-29 years with acute or convalescent COVID-19. The sequenced material came from peripheral blood. The chain uses TRBV19 and TRBJ1-6, with D perhaps matching TRBD1 (5 bases). CDR3 protein: CASGGAIGNYNSPLHF. CDR3 DNA sequence: TGTGCCAGTGGAGGGGCCATCGGAAACTATAATTCACCCCTCCACTTT. Filled out from reference TRBV19 and TRBJ1-6, the complete variable domain reads DGGITQSPKYLFRKEGQNVTLSCEQNLNHDAMYWYRQDPGQGLRLIYYSQIVNDFQKGDIAEGYSVSREKKESFPLTVTSAQKNPTAFYLCASGGAIGNYNSPLHFGNGTRLTVT.